The 5 T cell receptor beta chains presented below share a single source sample, sequenced in a study of blood T cell repertoires in COVID-19. Repertoires were generated with immunoSEQ multiplex PCR, while TCRdb's copy carries only in-frame clones and drops some. The sample has a few hundred thousand clones, about 80% seen once. The sample was PBMCs or T cells enriched from blood (not recorded which). The receptors come from a middle-aged man who had recovered from COVID-19.

V is TRBV5-1 and J is TRBJ1-2; 9 nucleotides match TRBD1. This CDR3 spans 15 amino acids. Germline V gene data show CDR1 as SGHRS and CDR2 as YFSETQ. V was pared by 4 bases and J by 4 bases, with 8 bases of the junction left unmatched. The CDR3 sequence is CASSGGTGRSYGYTF. The CDR3 DNA is TGCGCCAGCAGCGGAGGGACAGGGCGAAGCTATGGCTACACCTTC.

The J gene is TRBJ1-1, the V gene TRBV15, with a tentative D call TRBD1 (6 bases). Trimming removed 3 bases at V and 1 base at J, with 12 bases between. The CDR3 length is 15 residues. The germline gives CDR1 LNHNV, CDR2 YYDKDF (reference sequence). CDR3 nucleotide sequence: TGTGCCACCAGCAGGTGGGCGGGGGCGAACACTGAAGCTTTCTTT. It encodes CATSRWAGANTEAFF.

This clone appeared a single time. The J gene is TRBJ2-2, the V gene TRBV11-3; TRBD1 is a possible D gene (6 bases). Per germline, CDR1 SGHNT and CDR2 YENEEA. The germline V and J ends were trimmed by 0 bases and 6 bases, with 14 bases remaining between them. The CDR3 has 16 amino acids. This chain's CDR3 is CASSLDWGREAGELFF. Written as DNA, the CDR3 is TGTGCCAGCAGCTTAGATTGGGGGCGCGAGGCCGGGGAGCTGTTTTTT.

The genes are TRBV2 and TRBJ2-5; 8 nucleotides match TRBD1. From germline, CDR1 is SNHLY and CDR2 FYNNEI. The ends lost 6 bases at V and 1 base at J; junction bases unmatched: 1. This CDR3 is built from 13 residues. The CDR3 region has the DNA TGTGCCAGCAGCACAGGGGGCCAAGAGACCCAGTACTTC. It translates to CASSTGGQETQYF. The full variable domain, its missing parts supplied by reference TRBV2 and TRBJ2-5, is EPEVTQTPSHQVTQMGQEVILRCVPISNHLYFYWYRQILGQKVEFLVSFYNNEISEKSEIFDDQFSVERPDGSNFTLKIRSTKLEDSAMYFCASSTGGQETQYFGPGTRLLVL.

The chain is built from TRBV3-1 (or the pseudogene TRBV3-2) and TRBJ2-7, with 10 bases lining up with TRBD1. V was clipped by 4 bases and J by 7 bases; unmatched bases: 10. The germline gives CDR1 LGHDT, CDR2 YNNKEL (reference sequence). The CDR3 covers 15 residues. CDR3 amino acids: CASSPSGQGSREQYF. CDR3 nucleotide sequence: TGTGCCAGCAGCCCTTCGGGACAGGGGTCGCGGGAGCAGTACTTC.